This paragraph covers one TCR beta chain sequence. Sequencing was performed with immunoSEQ multiplex PCR; in TCRdb, only in-frame clones are kept and a portion is missing. The sample has some 150,000 clones; 76% are singletons. The record originates from a study of blood T cell repertoires in COVID-19. CDR1 LNHDA and CDR2 SQIVND come from the germline V gene (reference sequence). V shed 10 bases and J 5 bases; nucleotides not matched to a gene: 12. The CDR3 consists of 15 residues. This chain connects TRBV19 to TRBJ2-3; 10 bases match TRBD2. Input material: peripheral blood. This sequence originates from an elderly woman with active or convalescent COVID-19. The CDR3: CATRESGGAGDTQYF. CDR3 nucleotide sequence: TGTGCCACCAGGGAGAGCGGGGGGGCTGGAGATACGCAGTATTTT.